Listed here is a single TCR beta chain. Its antigen remains unidentified. Per-base qualities were not stored, and no clone one base away is much larger. Collaborating institutions collected whole blood in K2EDTA tubes following their own protocols. Collaborator samples were shipped for TCRbeta analysis as frozen whole blood, isolated PBMCs, or DNA extracted from either sample type. The source of the sample is a study of blood T cell repertoires in COVID-19 (dated by TCRdb to 2018 to 2020). Describing the broader study: Samples covering the acute and convalescent phases of COVID-19 were provided by collaborators in the United States, Italy and Spain. A freely available public database, intended as a resource for researchers studying the immune response to SARS-CoV-2, is where the repertoires were released. Sample metadata almost always included a de-identified subject ID, COVID-19 status, age in years and sex. The dataset comprised deeply sampled blood TCRbeta repertoires from subjects exposed to, actively infected with, or recovered from COVID-19. The material from the prospective study consisted of cDNA or gDNA derived from T cells, B-cell-depleted T cells, or PBMCs. The samples were drawn from the first 160 participants of the ongoing ImmuneRACE study and from about 1,200 subjects provided by 6 global collaborators. HLA class I and class II types, where available, came from metadata supplied by the sample provider rather than from assay-based typing.

The CDR3 numbers 15 residues from cysteine through phenylalanine. Only the CDR3 portion is preserved as DNA: 45 bases, with reading frame beginning at the first base. The CDR1 and CDR2 encoded by the germline V gene (reference sequence) are MNHNY and SVGAGI. Germline trimming: 0 bases from V, 6 bases from J; junction bases outside gene matches: 5. TCRbeta CDR3 regions were amplified from genomic DNA by means of the immunoSEQ Assay, a bias-controlled multiplex PCR. Per the original workflow: The number of nucleated cells in each sample was estimated from the amplification of reference gene primers within the assay. Sequence reads were collapsed and filtered to measure the absolute abundance of every unique TCRbeta CDR3 rearrangement. Productive Simpson clonality was computed per sample as the square root of Simpson's diversity index over productive rearrangements. In TCRdb, the immuneACCESS table is reduced to in-frame sequences with V and J assigned. These tables do not hold every clone; where another copy was compared, an unresolved V gene accounts for under half, and the others remain unexplained. V, J and clone size are those of that table, while D and trimming were read from the DNA. Counted in this sample were some 150,000 clones; about 87% of them appeared once. 8.6% of the sample comes from the top ten.

What the authors observed across the whole study: The amount of clinical and demographic metadata varied by source and participant and was provided uncurated.

The chain is made from TRBV6-6 and TRBJ2-7, with 10 bases matching TRBD1. Material for sequencing was peripheral blood. The TCR sequence derives from a woman aged 45 to 65 with active or convalescent COVID-19. Read as DNA, the sequence is TGTGCCAGCAGTTACTCTGAGACAGGGGGCATCGAGCAGTACTTC. The translation is CASSYSETGGIEQYF.